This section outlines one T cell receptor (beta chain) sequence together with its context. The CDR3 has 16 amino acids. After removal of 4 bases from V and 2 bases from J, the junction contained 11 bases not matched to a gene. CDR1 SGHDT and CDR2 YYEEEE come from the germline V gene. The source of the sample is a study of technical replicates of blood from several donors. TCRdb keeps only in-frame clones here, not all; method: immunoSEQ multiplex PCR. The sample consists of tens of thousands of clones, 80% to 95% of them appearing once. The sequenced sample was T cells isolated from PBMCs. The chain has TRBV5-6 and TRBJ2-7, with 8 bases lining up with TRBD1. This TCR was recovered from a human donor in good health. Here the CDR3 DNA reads TGTGCCAGCAGCGCGGACCCAGGGGGCCTTACCTACGAGCAGTACTTC. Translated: CASSADPGGLTYEQYF.